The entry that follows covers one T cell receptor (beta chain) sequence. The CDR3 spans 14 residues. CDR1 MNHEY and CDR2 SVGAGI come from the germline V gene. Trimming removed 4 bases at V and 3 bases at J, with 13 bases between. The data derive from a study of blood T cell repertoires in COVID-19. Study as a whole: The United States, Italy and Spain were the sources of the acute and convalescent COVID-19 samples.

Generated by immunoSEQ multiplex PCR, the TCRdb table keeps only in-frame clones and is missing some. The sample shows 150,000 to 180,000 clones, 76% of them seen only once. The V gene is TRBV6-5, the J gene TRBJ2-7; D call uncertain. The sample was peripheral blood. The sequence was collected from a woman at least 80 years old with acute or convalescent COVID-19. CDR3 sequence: CASSSLDRLYEQYF. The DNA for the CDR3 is TGTGCCAGCAGTTCCCTCGACCGACTCTACGAGCAGTACTTC.